These 25 T cell receptor beta chains originate from one sample sequenced in a study of CD8 T cells in ankylosing spondylitis. A single record per CDR3 protein comes from TCRdb applying MiXCR to the 5' RACE reads. The repertoire holds 210,000 or so distinct CDR3 sequences, with 20% to 30% as singletons. Specimen: blood, either unsorted or a sorted T cell fraction (not recorded which). Every receptor here comes from a male donor with ankylosing spondylitis or in good health (not recorded which).

Ten or more counts support this clonotype. The rearrangement links TRBV11-2 to TRBJ2-1, with D perhaps matching TRBD2 (5 bases). Germline loops: CDR1 SGHAT, CDR2 FQNNGV. This CDR3 contains 16 residues. V shed 0 bases and J shed 0 bases, with 9 bases lying between them. CDR3 coding DNA: TGTGCCAGCAGCTTAGAAGGGAGCAGCTCCTACAATGAGCAGTTCTTC. Translating gives CASSLEGSSSYNEQFF.

The chain is built from TRBV7-9 and TRBJ2-7; D is perhaps TRBD2 (5 bases). The germline CDR1 and CDR2 sequences are SEHNR and FQNEAQ (reference sequence). Trimming stripped 6 bases from V and 0 bases from J, with 12 bases between. The CDR3 extends over 14 amino acids. CDR3 nucleotide sequence: TGTGCCAGCAGTATCGACGGAGGCTCCTACGAGCAGTACTTC. Amino acid sequence: CASSIDGGSYEQYF.

The V gene is TRBV4-1, the J gene TRBJ2-7, with D possibly TRBD2 on 5 matching bases. Germline V lookup: CDR1 MGHRA, CDR2 YSYEKL. The CDR3 sequence is 16 residues long. Trimming cost V 4 bases and J 4 bases, with 20 bases left between them. The CDR3 DNA follows: TGCGCCAGCAGCCGAATACAAGGAGGAGGTGGGTACGAGCAGTACTTC. Translation: CASSRIQGGGGYEQYF.

V gene TRBV6-1 combines with J gene TRBJ2-7; D perhaps matches TRBD2 (5 bases). Germline values: CDR1 MNHNS, CDR2 SASEGT. The V end was cut by 5 bases, the J end by 4 bases, with 12 bases between. The CDR3 sequence is 13 residues long. CDR3 nucleotide sequence: TGTGCCAGCAGTCCCGGGGTGTCGTACGAGCAGTACTTC. This sequence encodes CASSPGVSYEQYF.

The sample holds one count of this clonotype. The chain recombines TRBV20-1 with TRBJ2-7; the match to TRBD1 covers 8 bases. The CDR3 runs to 15 residues. V lost 5 bases, J lost 2 bases, and 11 bases stayed unmatched. CDR1 and CDR2 (germline): DFQATT, SNEGSKA (reference sequence). Here the CDR3 reads CSAWNTGGKAYEQYF. The CDR3 DNA reads as TGCAGTGCTTGGAACACAGGGGGGAAAGCCTACGAGCAGTACTTC.

This clonotype was recorded many times. The chain employs TRBV5-1 and TRBJ1-5; unclear D gene. Germline CDR1 is SGHRS and CDR2 is YFSETQ. Deletions cut 0 bases from V and 4 bases from J, with 8 bases between. The CDR3 totals 14 residues. The CDR3 nucleotides are TGCGCCAGCAGCTTGGACGGACCAAATCAGCCCCAGCATTTT. Translating gives CASSLDGPNQPQHF.

This clonotype was seen more than once but under ten times. This chain connects TRBV30 to TRBJ2-3; TRBD2 matches 8 bases. From germline, CDR1 is GTSNPN and CDR2 SVGIG (reference sequence). With V trimmed by 3 bases and J by 5 bases, 10 bases remained unmatched. The CDR3 has 15 amino acids. The CDR3 spells CAWSRRTGGLDTQYF. The DNA for the CDR3 is TGTGCCTGGAGCCGGAGGACGGGAGGGCTAGATACGCAGTATTTT.

The rearrangement links TRBV20-1 to TRBJ1-1; D is possibly TRBD1 (6 bases). V lost 2 bases and J 2 bases, leaving 18 bases between the germline ends. CDR3 size: 16 residues. Per germline, CDR1 DFQATT and CDR2 SNEGSKA (reference sequence). The CDR3 sequence is CSARLGGARGNTEAFF. As DNA, the CDR3 is TGCAGTGCTAGACTCGGGGGGGCCAGGGGAAACACTGAAGCTTTCTTT.

Details on this clonotype: The junction does not match germline at one end; this may be a read error. This chain uses TRBV5-1 with TRBJ2-7, with 7 bases identical to TRBD2. The CDR3 covers 14 residues. Germline CDR1 and CDR2: SGHRS and YFSETQ. CDR3 in DNA: TGCGCCAGCAGCTTTGTAGCGGGCTCCGACGAGCAGTACTTC. It is translated as CASSFVAGSDEQYF. The variable domain in full, completed from reference TRBV5-1 and TRBJ2-7, reads KAGVTQTPRYLIKTRGQQVTLSCSPISGHRSVSWYQQTPGQGLQFLFEYFSETQRNKGNFPGRFSGRQFSNSRSEMNVSTLELGDSALYLCASSFVAGSDEQYFGPGTRLTVT.

This clonotype was detected only a few times. The chain links TRBV12-3 or TRBV12-4 to TRBJ1-4, with TRBD1 matching over 9 bases. V lost 3 bases, J lost 7 bases, and 6 bases stayed unmatched. This CDR3 is built from 15 residues. CDR3: CASSFTGGSVEKLFF. Here the CDR3 DNA reads TGTGCCAGCAGTTTTACAGGGGGCTCGGTTGAAAAACTGTTTTTT.

The rearrangement links TRBV29-1 to TRBJ2-7; possible D gene TRBD2, 6 bases. Trimming pared 4 bases from V and 6 bases from J, leaving 13 bases between. The CDR3 has 12 amino acids. Germline V lookup: CDR1 SQVTM, CDR2 ANQGSEA. The CDR3 DNA sequence: TGCAGCGTTGCGGCGGGGCAAGGCGAGCAGTACTTC. It yields the protein CSVAAGQGEQYF.

The CDR3 spells CSARTGETDTQYF. The CDR3 DNA reads TGCAGCGCCCGGACAGGAGAGACAGATACGCAGTATTTT. This chain connects TRBV29-1 to TRBJ2-3, with 7 bases identical to TRBD1. After removal of 7 bases from V and 3 bases from J, the junction contained 7 bases not matched to a gene. The CDR3 length is 13 residues. Germline CDR1 and CDR2: SQVTM and ANQGSEA.

CDR3: CASSLGTSGGGDEQFF. The CDR3 region has the DNA TGCGCCAGCAGCTTGGGGACTAGCGGGGGAGGGGATGAGCAGTTCTTC. The chain joins TRBV5-1 to TRBJ2-1; 13 positions agree with TRBD2. The V segment lost 0 bases and the J segment 8 bases; nucleotides outside the gene matches: 5. This CDR3 has 16 amino acids. CDR1 and CDR2 (germline): SGHRS, YFSETQ.

The sample holds many counts of this clonotype. The V gene is TRBV28, the J gene TRBJ2-1; TRBD1 or TRBD2 may be the D gene (7 bases each). The ends were cut back, 10 bases at V and 0 bases at J, with 28 bases in the middle. Germline values: CDR1 MDHEN, CDR2 SYDVKM. The CDR3 loop spans 19 amino acids. For the CDR3, the DNA is TGTGCCATCCTGGGGTACACAGGGGAACTAGCGAGCTCCTACAATGAGCAGTTCTTC. Amino acid sequence: CAILGYTGELASSYNEQFF. The full variable domain, rest sourced from reference TRBV28 and TRBJ2-1, is DVKVTQSSRYLVKRTGEKVFLECVQDMDHENMFWYRQDPGLGLRLIYFSYDVKMKEKGDIPEGYSVSREKKERFSLILESASTNQTSMYLCAILGYTGELASSYNEQFFGPGTRLTVL.

The chain carries TRBV6-1 and TRBJ2-1; weak D call: TRBD2 (6 bases). Germline V CDR1 and CDR2: MNHNS, SASEGT. The V end was cut by 6 bases, the J end by 4 bases, with 13 bases between. The CDR3 extends over 14 amino acids. The CDR3 is CASSRGVEYNEQFF. DNA for the CDR3: TGTGCCAGCAGCCGCGGGGTAGAGTACAATGAGCAGTTCTTC.

The chain carries TRBV11-2 and TRBJ2-3, with unresolved D. This CDR3 is built from 15 residues. The germline V gene encodes CDR1 SGHAT and CDR2 FQNNGV. Trimming cost V 2 bases and J 3 bases, with 12 bases left between them. The chain's CDR3 is CASSLYLSRTDTQYF. The CDR3, as DNA: TGTGCCAGCAGCTTATACCTAAGTAGGACAGATACGCAGTATTTT.

This clonotype appeared a few times. This sequence joins TRBV29-1 and TRBJ1-1, with a tentative D call TRBD1 (6 bases). V lost 6 bases to trimming and J lost 2 bases, with 13 bases between them. The germline CDR1 and CDR2 sequences are SQVTM and ANQGSEA. This CDR3 has 13 amino acids. CDR3 nucleotide sequence: TGCAGCGTCGGGTTGGGACAAAACACTGAAGCTTTCTTT. Its protein product is CSVGLGQNTEAFF.

Ten or more counts support this clonotype. The chain links TRBV7-9 to TRBJ2-1; TRBD2 matches at 8 bases. The CDR3 is 15 amino acids. V was pared by 2 bases and J by 2 bases, with 2 bases of the junction left unmatched. Germline V CDR1 and CDR2: SEHNR, FQNEAQ (reference sequence). The CDR3 sequence is CASSLTSGPYNEQFF. As DNA, the CDR3 is TGTGCCAGCAGCTTAACTAGCGGCCCCTACAATGAGCAGTTCTTC.

This clonotype was seen ten or more times. CDR3 in amino acids: CSASLAGDTQYF. Here the CDR3 DNA reads TGCAGTGCTAGTCTAGCGGGAGATACGCAGTATTTT. The chain is built from TRBV20-1 and TRBJ2-3, with 8 bases that match TRBD2. The CDR3 consists of 12 residues. Trimming cost V 3 bases and J 5 bases; bases outside gene matches: 1. Germline loops: CDR1 DFQATT, CDR2 SNEGSKA (reference sequence).

In this sample, this clonotype turned up a few times. The CDR3 DNA is TGTGCCAGCAGTTTAAGCGGAGCGGGAGAGCAGTACTTC. It translates to CASSLSGAGEQYF. V usage is TRBV12-3 or TRBV12-4 and J usage is TRBJ2-7; 7 nucleotides align to TRBD2. V lost 2 bases, J lost 7 bases, and 5 bases stayed unmatched. The CDR3 consists of 13 residues.

This clonotype was recorded at least ten times. The chain uses TRBV20-1 and TRBJ2-3, with TRBD2 matching 7 bases. Germline CDR1 DFQATT, CDR2 SNEGSKA (reference sequence). The CDR3 has 15 residues. After removal of 6 bases from V and 8 bases from J, the junction contained 17 bases not matched to a gene. CDR3 sequence reads: CSARPPGGGLGTQYF. For the CDR3, the DNA is TGCAGTGCCCGCCCCCCGGGGGGAGGACTCGGTACGCAGTATTTT.

The gene calls are TRBV5-6 and TRBJ2-3, with D possibly matching TRBD1 (6 bases). Germline-derived CDR1 and CDR2 are SGHDT and YYEEEE. CDR3 size: 15 residues. Trimming removed 4 bases from V and 0 bases from J, with 12 bases in between. CDR3 in amino acids: CASSVRGLSTDTQYF. In nucleotides, the CDR3 is TGTGCCAGCAGCGTGAGGGGGTTGAGCACAGATACGCAGTATTTT. The complete variable domain, with remaining parts taken from reference TRBV5-6 and TRBJ2-3, reads DAGVTQSPTHLIKTRGQQVTLRCSPKSGHDTVSWYQQALGQGPQFIFQYYEEEERQRGNFPDRFSGHQFPNYSSELNVNALLLGDSALYLCASSVRGLSTDTQYFGPGTRLTVL.

At least ten counts were recorded for this clonotype. The J gene is TRBJ2-5, the V gene TRBV9; 7 bases align to TRBD2. The CDR3 runs to 14 residues. In germline, CDR1 is SGDLS, CDR2 YYNGEE. V shed 0 bases, J shed 6 bases, and the junction held 5 bases outside the gene matches. In DNA, the CDR3 is TGTGCCAGCAGCGTAGGCGGGAGCGGGAAGACCCAGTACTTC. Translated: CASSVGGSGKTQYF.

The J gene is TRBJ2-3, the V gene TRBV6-2 or TRBV6-3; TRBD2 aligns across 7 bases. Germline V lookup: CDR1 MNHEY, CDR2 SVGEGT. The length of the CDR3 is 14 residues. V dropped 7 bases and J dropped 2; count of bases not matched to a gene: 6. CDR3 nucleotide sequence: TGTGCCAGCACGCCCGGGACTAACACAGATACGCAGTATTTT. This translates into CASTPGTNTDTQYF.

This clonotype was seen only a few times. The rearrangement joins TRBV20-1 to TRBJ1-1; D not resolved. The germline V gene encodes CDR1 DFQATT and CDR2 SNEGSKA (reference sequence). The CDR3 is 14 residues long. Between the trimmed V and J ends, which lost 3 bases and 5 bases, there was a span of 16 bases. The CDR3 reads CSASPPQTRTEAFF. The DNA of the CDR3 is TGCAGTGCTAGTCCTCCCCAGACTCGGACTGAAGCTTTCTTT.